This record looks at one T cell receptor (beta chain) sequence and its context. The target antigen is unknown. As to time point: week 23, last vaccination. The investigators gave 300 ug of mutant IDH1 20-mer peptide in each vaccine dose, together with topical imiquimod. Clones were read by immunoSEQ multiplex PCR, and TCRdb kept only the in-frame ones, dropping some. Found here are 88,000 or so clones, around 85% of them singletons; the top ten hold 2% to 2.5%. The V and J ends lost 3 bases and 6 bases respectively, with 8 bases between them. This CDR3 is 12 amino acids long. Germline CDR1 reads MNHEY; CDR2 reads SMNVEV (reference sequence). The data were taken from a study of a mutant IDH1 vaccine in newly diagnosed glioma. Background on the study: Patients received eight vaccinations in weeks 1, 3, 5, 7, 11, 15, 19, 23. Previous care, which was radiotherapy, temozolomide, or both, most often involved both. Vaccine administration was initiated 4-6 weeks following radiotherapy alone, or with temozolomide cycles.

Study observations and caveats: Whatever changes occurred in top peripheral T cell clonotypes seemed unrelated to pseudoprogression.

The sequences come from PBMCs, collected from a glioma patient whose treatment included an IDH1 peptide vaccine. This sequence joins TRBV27 and TRBJ1-1; no reliable D call. This TCR was sampled from a man younger than 45 with glioma. Some clones in this sample may be carry-over from other donors' samples. The CDR3 spells CASSFTGAEAFF. The CDR3 nucleotides read TGTGCCAGCAGTTTCACTGGGGCTGAAGCTTTCTTT.